This record concerns one T cell receptor beta chain sequence. This clone was seen a handful of times. Which antigen it targets is not known. Base-call qualities are not available, and no considerably larger clone is one nucleotide away. This record comes from a study of CD8 T cell repertoires and HIV-1 epitope variants (dated by TCRdb to about 2020). Broadly, across the study: In separate culture wells, T cells were stimulated with each of twenty-five peptides that represented autologous and known Gag and Nef epitope variants. An aliquot of 1M T cells was set aside as an uncultured baseline condition, separate from the roughly 80 T cell cultures. T cells were enriched with the EasySep Human T Cell Enrichment Kit and co-cultured with equal numbers of autologous T cell-negative cells as antigen-presenting cells. A total of about 80 T cell cultures were run, with each culture condition performed in triplicate except for one peptide, which was performed in duplicate. A CMV, EBV and flu peptide pool, the Ebola AY9 epitope as negative control, and a no-peptide well were included as control conditions. Cultures ran for 10 days in IMDM with gentamicin, with half-media changes on days 3 and 7 adding IL-2, IL-7 and IL-15. Three Gag epitope families and Nef HW9 and YT9 were included among the tested epitopes. Paper-wide results and their limitations: Of the nine antigen-specific TCR beta clonotypes identified, five or six appeared cross-reactive for autologous or known escape epitope variants. Only TCR beta chains were identified by the assay, and proliferation to antigen, not T cell function or cytokine profile, was indicated. Five or six clonotypes recognized the Nef KF9 family and one clonotype recognized the HW9 family, while no responses to the TAALDMSHF plasma variant were seen.

TCR beta CDR3 regions were sequenced at survey depth on the immunoSEQ platform. The QIAamp DNA micro kit was used to extract genomic DNA from every cultured and uncultured CD8+ T cell population. The authors' pipeline ran thus. Samples with fewer than 5,000 productive reads were excluded, resulting in the removal of about 6.5% of the roughly 80 HIV peptide-stimulated cultures. A MANAFEST web app trimmed sequences to CDR3 and removed nonproductive sequences, CDR3s under 5 amino acids, and those not starting C or ending F/W. Antigen-specific clonotypes had to expand in at least 2 of 3 replicates versus no-peptide control at FDR 0.01, only within one epitope family. A frequency at least fivefold higher than in wells stimulated with peptides from other epitope families was additionally required for specific clonotypes. The immuneACCESS repertoire file appears here via TCRdb, limited to in-frame rearrangements. These files lack a portion of the clones; in checked studies, under half of the deficit traces to unresolved V genes, and the cause of the others is not known. V and J calls plus clone size are reproduced from that table; the DNA served to infer D and trimming. This sample lists some 5,000 clones; just over 65% were detected once. The leading ten clones occupy less than 45% of the sample.

The EasySep Human CD8+ T Cell Enrichment Kit was used on day 10 to isolate CD8+ T cells from every culture. This TCR derives from a male donor with HIV. The sequenced sample consisted of cultured CD8+ T cells derived from PBMCs.

CDR3 sequence: CASSPTSGIYEQYF. The bases read TGTGCCAGCAGCCCGACTAGCGGGATCTACGAGCAGTACTTC. The V and J segments used are TRBV7-9 and TRBJ2-7; 11 bases in the middle match TRBD2. Per the germline V gene (reference sequence), SEHNR is the CDR1 and FQNEAQ is the CDR2. The CDR3 holds 14 amino acids from the cysteine to the phenylalanine. The only DNA kept is the CDR3, 42 bases in frame from the first base. V ends up 5 bases short and J 3 bases short, with an unmatched junction base count of 3. Joined to the reference TRBV7-9 and TRBJ2-7 proteins, this CDR3 gives the full variable domain: DTGVSQNPRHKITKRGQNVTFRCDPISEHNRLYWYRQTLGQGPEFLTYFQNEAQLEKSRLLSDRFSAERPKGSFSTLEIQRTEQGDSAMYLCASSPTSGIYEQYFGPGTRLTVT.